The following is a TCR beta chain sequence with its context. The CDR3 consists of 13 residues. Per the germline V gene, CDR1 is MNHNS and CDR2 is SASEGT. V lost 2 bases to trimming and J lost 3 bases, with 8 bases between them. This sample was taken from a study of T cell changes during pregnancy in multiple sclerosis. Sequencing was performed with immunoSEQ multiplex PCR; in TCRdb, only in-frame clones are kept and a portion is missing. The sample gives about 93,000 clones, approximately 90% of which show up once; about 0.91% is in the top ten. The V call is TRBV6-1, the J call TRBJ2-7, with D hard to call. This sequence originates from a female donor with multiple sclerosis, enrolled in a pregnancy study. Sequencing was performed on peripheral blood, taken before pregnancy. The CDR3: CASSESPGYEQYF. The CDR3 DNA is TGTGCCAGCAGTGAAAGTCCGGGCTACGAGCAGTACTTC.